This TCR beta chain was documented in a study of glioma-infiltrating T cells after dendritic cell vaccination. Looking at the study overall: Patients had newly diagnosed or recurrent glioblastoma and received dendritic cell vaccines. Between about 2002 and 2013, patients got autologous tumor lysate-pulsed dendritic cell vaccines. Patients received three intradermal dendritic cell vaccine injections at biweekly intervals.

A few counts support this clone. Produced via immunoSEQ multiplex PCR; TCRdb's table is partial and in-frame only. The sample holds fewer than 75,000 clones; roughly 79% are singletons and the top ten take less than 8%. This sequence originates from a human donor with glioblastoma. The starting material was blood, obtained before dendritic cell vaccination.

The CDR3 sequence is CASSLRVRASAVSVTEAFF. Written as DNA, the CDR3 is TGTGCCAGCAGCTTAAGGGTCCGAGCTAGCGCCGTCTCGGTCACTGAAGCTTTCTTT. The chain joins TRBV7-9 to TRBJ1-1; D gene ambiguous. In germline, CDR1 is SEHNR, CDR2 FQNEAQ (reference sequence). V was shortened by 2 bases and J by 4 bases, with 26 bases between the two germline ends. The CDR3 has 19 residues.